The 19 T cell receptor beta chains reported below all come from one sample, sequenced in a study of blood T cells in healthy people across ages. Alongside a J-beta primer mix, a sample-barcoded 5' primer served in a second PCR lasting roughly 6 to 11 cycles. TCRdb passed the 5' RACE reads through MiXCR, listing each CDR3 protein once. This sample has roughly 550,000 distinct CDR3 sequences, with 20% to 30% found just once. These same records also appear under a second study, on T cells of mothers and their children.

Input material: blood. The receptors stem from a boy aged 5-17 years in good health.

The CDR3 sequence: CASSRGFGYTF. CDR3 bases: TGTGCCAGCAGCAGGGGGTTTGGCTACACCTTC. The J gene is TRBJ1-2, the V gene TRBV12-3 or TRBV12-4, with 7 positions matching TRBD1. V was pared by 6 bases and J by 7 bases, with 2 bases of the junction left unmatched. This CDR3 region has 11 residues.

V gene TRBV6-6 combines with J gene TRBJ1-4; no reliable D call. This CDR3 has 14 amino acids. The V end was cut by 10 bases, the J end by 2 bases, with 14 bases between. CDR1 MNHNY and CDR2 SVGAGI come from the germline V gene (reference sequence). The CDR3 coding sequence is TGTGCCACCCAGGAAGGGATGACTAATGAAAAACTGTTTTTT. It specifies CATQEGMTNEKLFF.

This clonotype was seen ten or more times. This chain connects TRBV28 to TRBJ1-3; D gene unclear. CDR3 length: 12 residues. V lost 6 bases, J lost 1 base, and 4 bases lay in between. Germline CDR1 MDHEN, CDR2 SYDVKM. CDR3 in amino acids: CASRGSGNTIYF. The CDR3 nucleotides read TGTGCCAGCAGGGGATCTGGAAACACCATATATTTT.

This clonotype was detected a few times. The chain links TRBV7-2 to TRBJ1-2; D is unclear. This CDR3 contains 13 residues. Germline V CDR1 and CDR2: SGHTA, FQGNSA. V dropped 3 bases and J dropped 8 bases, with 13 bases sitting between them. CDR3: CASSLGHRGGYTF. CDR3 DNA: TGTGCCAGCAGCTTGGGCCATCGAGGGGGCTACACCTTC.

This clonotype was counted only a few times. The V call is TRBV24-1, the J call TRBJ2-5; weak D call: TRBD1 (6 bases). V gave up 7 bases and J gave up 5 bases, with 22 bases separating them. CDR3 size: 16 residues. Per germline, CDR1 KGHDR and CDR2 SFDVKD. In nucleotides, the CDR3 is TGTGCCACCAGCACCATAATTGAGGGGGTTGGGGAGACCCAGTACTTC. Protein product: CATSTIIEGVGETQYF.

In this sample, this clonotype turned up a few times. This chain links TRBV7-2 with TRBJ2-7; TRBD2 is a possible D gene (6 bases). The DNA matches TRBJ2-1 better at its end, which makes the J call doubtful. Germline V lookup: CDR1 SGHTA, CDR2 FQGNSA. The CDR3 covers 14 residues. The CDR3 region has the DNA TGTGCCAGCAGCCCGAAAGGCGGGGTCAATGAGCAGTTCTTC. Translation gives CASSPKGGVNEQFF.

The V gene is TRBV20-1, the J gene TRBJ2-1, with TRBD2 matching 11 bases. Unmatched junction bases numbered 6, after V lost 5 bases and J lost 3 bases. The CDR3 runs to 15 residues. The V gene's germline CDR1 is DFQATT and CDR2 SNEGSKA (reference sequence). The CDR3 DNA sequence: TGCAGTGCTCCTAGGACTAGCGGGCACTACAATGAGCAGTTCTTC. Protein product: CSAPRTSGHYNEQFF.

In nucleotides, the CDR3 is TGCGCCAGCAGCCAAGAGCCCCTGACTAGCGGGAATGAGCAGTTCTTC. It specifies CASSQEPLTSGNEQFF. The chain combines TRBV4-3 with TRBJ2-1, with 10 nucleotides matching TRBD2. The CDR3 contains 16 residues. Germline V gene lookup returns CDR1 LGHNA and CDR2 YSLEER. V lost 0 bases to trimming and J lost 7 bases; unmatched junction nucleotides: 6.

V and J are TRBV5-1 and TRBJ2-7; the D gene is possibly TRBD1 (5 bases). With 5 bases removed from V and 6 bases from J, the gap between germline ends came to 18 bases. The V gene's germline CDR1 is SGHRS and CDR2 YFSETQ. CDR3 length equals 14 residues. CDR3 loop: CASRRWGEASEQYF. CDR3 bases: TGCGCCAGCAGGCGATGGGGCGAAGCCTCCGAGCAGTACTTC.

A single count supports this clonotype. This sequence joins TRBV29-1 and TRBJ2-2; 9 bases fit TRBD1. Germline-derived CDR1 and CDR2 are SQVTM and ANQGSEA. This CDR3 is built from 15 residues. With V trimmed by 4 bases and J by 3 bases, 6 bases remained unmatched. The CDR3 region has the DNA TGCAGCGTTGGAGGAGACAGGGGGTACACCGGGGAGCTGTTTTTT. Translating it yields CSVGGDRGYTGELFF.

This clonotype was observed a few times. The chain uses TRBV4-3 and TRBJ2-5, with 14 nucleotides matching TRBD2. The J call is doubtful: the DNA matches TRBJ2-1 better. CDR3 length equals 16 residues. Per the germline V gene, CDR1 is LGHNA and CDR2 is YSLEER. CDR3 DNA sequence: TGCGCCAGCAGCCAATTGACTAGCGGGGGGGCAAATGAGCAGTTCTTC. Its translation: CASSQLTSGGANEQFF.

In its sample, this clonotype was seen a few times. The V call is TRBV7-9, the J call TRBJ2-5, with D possibly TRBD2 on 7 matching bases. V was cut by 7 bases and J by 0 bases, with 18 bases left in between. The CDR3 spans 16 residues. CDR1 and CDR2 (germline): SEHNR, FQNEAQ (reference sequence). CDR3 bases: TGTGCCAGCACCAAGGGGGGGACAACGTACCAAGAGACCCAGTACTTC. It encodes CASTKGGTTYQETQYF.

This clonotype showed up just a few times. The rearrangement uses TRBV18 and TRBJ2-5; D is unresolved. The DNA end lines up better with TRBJ2-1; the J call may be wrong. The germline V gene has CDR1 KGHSH and CDR2 LQKENI. The CDR3 loop spans 15 amino acids. The CDR3 spells CASSPLYRASNEQFF. CDR3 sequence (DNA): TGTGCCAGCTCACCGTTATATCGTGCGAGCAATGAGCAGTTCTTC.

The chain carries TRBV27 and TRBJ2-7, with a weak D call TRBD1 (6 bases). Looked up from germline, CDR1 is MNHEY and CDR2 is SMNVEV (reference sequence). CDR3 length: 12 amino acids. V gave up 7 bases and J gave up 2 bases, with 9 bases separating them. In DNA, the CDR3 is TGTGCCAGCAAGGGGGTTCCCTACGAGCAGTACTTC. Protein sequence: CASKGVPYEQYF.

The chain carries TRBV6-6 and TRBJ1-5; D is ambiguous. This CDR3 has 16 amino acids. Per the germline V gene, CDR1 is MNHNY and CDR2 is SVGAGI (reference sequence). V shed 0 bases and J shed 0 bases, with 9 bases lying between them. The CDR3 DNA sequence: TGTGCCAGCAGTTACTCGGGGTACTATAGCAATCAGCCCCAGCATTTT. Protein: CASSYSGYYSNQPQHF.

J is TRBJ1-3 and V is TRBV28; the D gene is possibly TRBD1 (5 bases). This CDR3 is 16 amino acids long. Germline CDR1 and CDR2: MDHEN and SYDVKM. The germline V and J ends were trimmed by 7 bases and 2 bases, with 18 bases remaining between them. The CDR3 nucleotides read TGTGCCAGCAACCCAATGGGGGAATTGGCTGGAAACACCATATATTTT. Amino acid sequence: CASNPMGELAGNTIYF.

The sample holds a few counts of this clonotype. The chain combines TRBV4-1 with TRBJ2-5; D is perhaps TRBD2 (7 bases). The J call may be faulty, since TRBJ2-1 better matches the DNA end. CDR3 length: 19 amino acids. The V gene's germline CDR1 is MGHRA and CDR2 YSYEKL. The CDR3 here is CASSQKNGGRRERLNEQFF. The CDR3 region has the DNA TGCGCCAGCAGCCAAAAAAACGGGGGGCGTCGGGAGAGGTTGAATGAGCAGTTCTTC.

This rearrangement joins TRBV28 to TRBJ1-1, with 9 bases matching TRBD1. V shed 7 bases and J 11 bases; nucleotides not matched to a gene: 17. There are 15 residues in the CDR3. Per germline, CDR1 MDHEN and CDR2 SYDVKM. CDR3 sequence reads: CASNTPGQGPPVAFF. The CDR3 region has the DNA TGTGCCAGCAATACTCCGGGACAGGGTCCCCCGGTGGCTTTCTTT.

This clonotype was seen a few times. The junction differs from germline at one of its ends, possibly a read error. The rearrangement links TRBV28 to TRBJ1-4; 8 positions match TRBD1. Per germline, CDR1 MDHEN and CDR2 SYDVKM. The CDR3 runs to 15 residues. Written as DNA, the CDR3 is TGTGCCAGCAGTTTTACAGGGGGAGTGAATGAAAAACTGTTCTTT. Amino acid sequence: CASSFTGGVNEKLFF.